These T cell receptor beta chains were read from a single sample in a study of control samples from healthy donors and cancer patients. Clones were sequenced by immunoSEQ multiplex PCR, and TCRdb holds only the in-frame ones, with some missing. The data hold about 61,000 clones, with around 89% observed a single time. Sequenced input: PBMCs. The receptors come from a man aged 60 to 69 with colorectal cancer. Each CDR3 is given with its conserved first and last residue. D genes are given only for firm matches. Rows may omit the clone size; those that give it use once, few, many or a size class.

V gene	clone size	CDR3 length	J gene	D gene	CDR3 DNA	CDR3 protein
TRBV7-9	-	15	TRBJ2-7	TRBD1	TGTGCCAGCAGCTCAGCCCGGGACAGGATGGGCGAGCAGTACTTC	CASSSARDRMGEQYF
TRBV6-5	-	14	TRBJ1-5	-	TGTGCCAGCAGGACGGGATTGAGCAATCAGCCCCAGCATTTT	CASRTGLSNQPQHF
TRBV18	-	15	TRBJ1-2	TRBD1	TGTGCCAGCTCACCAGCGGGACAGGGGGCCTATGGCTACACCTTC	CASSPAGQGAYGYTF
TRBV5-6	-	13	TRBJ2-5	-	TGTGCCAGCAGCCCGGGACTCCAAGAGACCCAGTACTTC	CASSPGLQETQYF
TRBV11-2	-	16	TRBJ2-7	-	TGTGCCAGCAGCCGCGGGGCAGGGCTGAGCTCCTACGAGCAGTACTTC	CASSRGAGLSSYEQYF
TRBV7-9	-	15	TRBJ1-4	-	TGTGCCAGCAGCTACGGAGGGCTGACTAATGAAAAACTGTTTTTT	CASSYGGLTNEKLFF
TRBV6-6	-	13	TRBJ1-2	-	TGTGCCAGCAGCCGTGACGGTAACTATGGCTACACCTTC	CASSRDGNYGYTF
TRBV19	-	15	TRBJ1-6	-	TGTGCCAGTAGTACTGCCGGGACAAGGTATTCACCCCTCCACTTT	CASSTAGTRYSPLHF
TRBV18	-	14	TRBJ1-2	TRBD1	TGTGCCAGCTCCGTCCAGGGGGGGGCTGAAGGCTACACCTTC	CASSVQGGAEGYTF
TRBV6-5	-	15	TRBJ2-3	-	TGTGCCAGCAGTTCTCTTGCCGGGAAGGTAGATACGCAGTATTTT	CASSSLAGKVDTQYF
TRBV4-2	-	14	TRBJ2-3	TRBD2	TGTGCCAGTAGCACCGGGACTAGCGAAGATACGCAGTATTTT	CASSTGTSEDTQYF
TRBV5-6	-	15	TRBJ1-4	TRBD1	TGTGCCAGCAGCTTGGCTGGCAGGGGGACGGAAAAACTGTTTTTT	CASSLAGRGTEKLFF
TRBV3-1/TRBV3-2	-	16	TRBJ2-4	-	TGTGCCAGCAGCCAAATCGTGGGGGGAGGCAAAAACATTCAGTACTTC	CASSQIVGGGKNIQYF
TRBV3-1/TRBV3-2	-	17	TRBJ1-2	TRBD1	TGTGCCAGCAGCCAAGATCGAATTTACGGGACAGGGAAGGGCTACACCTTC	CASSQDRIYGTGKGYTF
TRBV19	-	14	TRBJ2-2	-	TGTGCCAGTAGTAAGGGGACAAACACCGGGGAGCTGTTTTTT	CASSKGTNTGELFF
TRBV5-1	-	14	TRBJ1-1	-	TGCGCCAGCAGCTTGGTTCAATTGGACACTGAAGCTTTCTTT	CASSLVQLDTEAFF
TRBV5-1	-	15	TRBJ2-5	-	TGCGCCAGCAGCACCCCCTGGGGGACCCAAGAGACCCAGTACTTC	CASSTPWGTQETQYF
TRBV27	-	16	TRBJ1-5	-	TGTGCCAGCAGTTTGACCGGGACAAGCAATCATTGGCCCCAGCATTTT	CASSLTGTSNHWPQHF
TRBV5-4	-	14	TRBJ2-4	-	TGTGCCAGCAGCTTGGCTAGCGCCAAAAACATTCAGTACTTC	CASSLASAKNIQYF
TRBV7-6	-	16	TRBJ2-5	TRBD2	TGTGCCAGCAGCTTATATGCTAGCGGGGACCGGGAGACCCAGTACTTC	CASSLYASGDRETQYF
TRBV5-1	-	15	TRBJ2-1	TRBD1	TGCGCCAGCAGCATGGGACAGGGGAAGTACAATGAGCAGTTCTTC	CASSMGQGKYNEQFF
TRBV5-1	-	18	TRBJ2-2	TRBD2	TGCGCCAGCAGCTTGGTGGGACTAGCCGTATCGAACACCGGGGAGCTGTTTTTT	CASSLVGLAVSNTGELFF
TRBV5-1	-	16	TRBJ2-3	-	TGCGCCAGCAGCCCTCCACTAGGGACGAGCACAGATACGCAGTATTTT	CASSPPLGTSTDTQYF
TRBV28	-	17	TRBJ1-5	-	TGTGCCAGCAGCCACGGGGGCGGGCGAACTGGCAATCAGCCCCAGCATTTT	CASSHGGGRTGNQPQHF
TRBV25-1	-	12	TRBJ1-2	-	TGTGCCAGCAGTGAACACTACTATGGCTACACCTTC	CASSEHYYGYTF
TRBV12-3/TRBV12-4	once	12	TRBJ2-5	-	TGTGCCAGCAGAGGGGGAACAGAGACCCAGTACTTC	CASRGGTETQYF
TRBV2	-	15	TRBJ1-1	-	TGTGCCAGCAAAACCCAGGGTCAGGCGGGTTCTGAAGCTTTCTTT	CASKTQGQAGSEAFF
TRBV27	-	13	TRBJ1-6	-	TGTGCCAGCAGACAAATAGGGAATTCACCCCTCCACTTT	CASRQIGNSPLHF
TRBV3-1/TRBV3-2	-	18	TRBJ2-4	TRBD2	TGTGCCAGCAGCCCGGGGACTAGCGGGACTCTAGCCAAAAACATTCAGTACTTC	CASSPGTSGTLAKNIQYF
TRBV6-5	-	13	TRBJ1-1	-	TGTGCCAGCACCGACACAGGGTACACTGAAGCTTTCTTT	CASTDTGYTEAFF
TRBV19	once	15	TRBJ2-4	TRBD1	TGTGCCAGTGGCTTGGACAGGGGTCGGGAAAACATTCAGTACTTC	CASGLDRGRENIQYF
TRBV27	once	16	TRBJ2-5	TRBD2	TGTGCCAGCAGTGCCATACCCACTAGCGGGGGGGAGACCCAGTACTTC	CASSAIPTSGGETQYF
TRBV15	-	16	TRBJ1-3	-	TGTGCCACCAGCAGAGCCGGGGGCGGGATTATGAACACCATATATTTT	CATSRAGGGIMNTIYF
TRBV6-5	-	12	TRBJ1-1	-	TGTGCCACCACCCGGTTGGGCACTGAAGCTTTCTTT	CATTRLGTEAFF
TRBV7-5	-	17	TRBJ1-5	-	TGTGCCAGAAGCTTTCTAACAGGGGGTTATAGCAATCAGCCCCAGCATTTT	CARSFLTGGYSNQPQHF